This TCR beta chain was sequenced during a study of control samples from healthy donors and cancer patients. The CDR3 has 14 residues. The ends lost 7 bases at V and 6 bases at J; junction bases unmatched: 6. Per the germline V gene, CDR1 is MNHEY and CDR2 is SMNVEV (reference sequence). TCRdb's table, derived via immunoSEQ multiplex PCR, lists solely in-frame clones and lacks some. The sample carries some 200,000 clones, 91% recorded once. The source material was blood. This receptor was identified in a woman aged 25-40 years in good health. The rearrangement links TRBV27 to TRBJ2-1, with TRBD2 matching 10 bases. The CDR3 protein is CASIRLAGANEQFF. The CDR3 bases are TGTGCCAGCATTCGCCTAGCGGGAGCCAATGAGCAGTTCTTC.